This T cell receptor beta chain was captured in a study of shared clonotypes between healthy human individuals (dated by TCRdb to about 2020). Regarding the study in general: The cohort comprised two women and a few men aged 18 to 49 years. To estimate repertoire size and how much clonotype sharing occurs between individuals, the study deeply sequenced the blood TCR repertoires of about five healthy adults. To increase sequencing depth and limit assay-specific biases, different laboratories used diverse techniques to prepare libraries and sequence TCR repertoires. Leukapheresis yielded between about 0.85 and 10 billion PBMCs per donor.

Using the deep immunoSEQ assay, multiplex PCR amplified TCR CDR3 regions from genomic DNA. Genomic DNA extracted from each cell subset was distributed evenly over all wells of several immunoSEQ 96-well plates, and each plate served as one replicate. Each replicate PCR for unsorted PBMC received 300 to 350 ng genomic DNA, equal to around 30,000 T cell genomes. Ten immunoSEQ deep assay plates were used to sequence the unsorted PBMC genomic DNA. Purified libraries were quantified with a Qubit 3.0 fluorometer, sized on a Bioanalyzer 2100, and re-quantified with the KAPA Library Quantification kit. Each immunoSEQ 96-well plate was sequenced on its own single-read 150-cycle Illumina NextSeq 550 flow cell. As for the authors' bioinformatics: Because the immunoSEQ output included only junctional sequences and no quality scores, the filtering could not be the same as the filtering used for full-length reads. To assign V/J genes and CDR3, sequences were annotated using PyIR, a Python wrapper for IgBLAST v1.9, with IMGT germline references. Reads were filtered out if the reads had weak V/J assignments (E-value above 1e-6), no CDR3, stop codons, out-of-frame junctions, or ambiguous translated residues. V3J clonotypes were defined by identical inferred V gene, J gene, and CDR3 amino acid sequence. The percentage overlap between two repertoires was calculated by dividing the number of shared unique clonotypes by the size of the smaller repertoire. Repertoire richness was assessed with RTK rarefaction, the Chao1 estimator, and Recon v2.1 estimates of unobserved clonotypes. Entries here come from immuneACCESS through TCRdb and include only in-frame sequences with V and J called. Some clones fail to appear in such tables; in the studies checked, an unresolved V gene covers under half of the shortfall, and the cause of the remainder is unknown. Clonal size and the V and J genes are those of that table, whereas D and trimming came from the DNA. The sample records about 470,000 clones, roughly three quarters of which are singletons. The top ten constitute under 15% of the sample.

What the work shows at the level of the full study, not this receptor alone: Sampling was restricted to blood, and TCR repertoires in tissue are likely to differ from TCR repertoires in blood. The genetic and exposure-history diversity represented was limited by the small number of donors. Pairwise subsampling indicated that sequencing depth was expected to affect the degree of clonotype sharing among donors.

The donors were healthy, HIV-negative adults with no recently reported acute infections or vaccinations. Every donor was a Caucasian adult living in Nashville, Tennessee, USA. For unsorted samples, tens of millions of PBMCs were counted, and genomic DNA was extracted using the QIAamp DNA Blood Mini kit. Blood was collected by leukapheresis, and PBMCs were isolated by Ficoll-Histopaque density gradient centrifugation and then cryopreserved in liquid nitrogen vapor phase. Concerning this clone itself: Its antigen remains undetermined. A far larger clone is one nucleotide away, so this likely arose from a read error.

In the germline V gene (reference sequence), CDR1 corresponds to SEHNR and CDR2 to FQNEAQ. V is cut back by 5 bases and J by 2 bases, with 17 bases in the junction unmatched. From its cysteine to its phenylalanine, the CDR3 spans 18 amino acids. The sequence is cut down to CDR3 DNA, 54 bases in frame from base 1. The sequencing input was PBMCs. This chain joins TRBV7-9 to TRBJ1-1; the junction holds 7 bases that match TRBD1. This sequence was found in a woman in her 40s in good health. Some clones in this sample may be carry-over from other donors' samples. CDR3 reads: CASSPPVVGQVINTEAFF. The DNA reads as follows: TGTGCCAGCAGCCCACCAGTAGTCGGACAGGTGATAAACACTGAAGCTTTCTTT.